This entry describes one TCR beta chain. This clone's antigen is unknown. Nothing much larger sits one base from this clone, and base qualities are not available. CDR1 and CDR2 are drawn from the germline V gene: SGHDT, YYEEEE. V is clipped by 3 bases and J by 4 bases, and the sequence between their germline boundaries is 10 bases long. The CDR3 goes from the cysteine to the phenylalanine over 13 residues. Only the CDR3 DNA is retained, 39 bases long and in frame from the first base. The immunoSEQ Assay, a bias-controlled multiplex PCR, was used to amplify TCRbeta CDR3 regions from genomic DNA. Processing in the source paper ran as follows. The number of nucleated cells in each sample was estimated from the amplification of reference gene primers within the assay. To quantify the absolute abundance of each unique TCRbeta CDR3 rearrangement, sequence reads were collapsed and filtered. Productive Simpson clonality was computed per sample as the square root of Simpson's diversity index over productive rearrangements. Here the immuneACCESS table is served through TCRdb, limited to in-frame sequences with V and J called. Missing clones are a known gap in these copies; in checked studies unresolved V genes cover under half, and the rest lacks a known reason. That table is the source of V, J and clone size, and D and trimming were worked out from the DNA. The table for this sample lists about 310,000 clones; more than 75% of them were counted only once. The ten largest make up roughly 7.1% of the sample.

The record originates from a study of blood T cell repertoires in COVID-19 (TCRdb year 2020). With regard to the full study: The collaborator samples originated in the United States, Italy and Spain and spanned the acute and convalescent phases of COVID-19. The repertoires were made available in a free public database intended to serve as a resource for research on the immune response to SARS-CoV-2. The samples were drawn from the first 160 participants of the ongoing ImmuneRACE study and from about 1,200 subjects provided by 6 global collaborators. Subjects who had been exposed to COVID-19, were actively infected with it, or had recovered from it provided the deeply sampled blood TCRbeta repertoires that made up the dataset. The sample metadata nearly always contained a de-identified subject ID, COVID-19 status, age in years and sex. The prospective study material was composed of cDNA or gDNA derived from T cells, B-cell-depleted T cells, or PBMCs. HLA class I and class II types, where available, came from metadata supplied by the sample provider rather than from assay-based typing.

Another Seattle source contributed samples from volunteer blood donors who had recovered from COVID-19. Each collaborating institution followed its own protocols to collect whole blood in K2EDTA tubes. For TCRbeta analysis, collaborators shipped samples in one of three forms: frozen whole blood, isolated PBMCs, or DNA extracted from either of those sample types. Overall study outcomes, separate from this receptor: Clinical and demographic metadata were provided uncurated, with the amount varying by source and participant.

The receptor chain draws on TRBV5-6 and TRBJ1-2; TRBD1 is perhaps the D gene, given 6 matching bases. The sequenced sample consisted of peripheral blood. The sequence derives from a woman aged 45-60 years who had recovered from COVID-19. Here is the DNA: TGTGCCAGCAGCTCACAGGGTAGCTATGGCTACACCTTC. Translated, this is CASSSQGSYGYTF.